This TCR beta chain was obtained from a study of blood T cell repertoires in COVID-19. Whole-study context: From the United States, Italy and Spain came samples of acute and convalescent COVID-19. T cells, B-cell-depleted T cells, or PBMCs supplied cDNA or gDNA.

Methods used by the authors: For nucleated cells, counts were estimated from reference gene primer amplification. Only in-frame clones appear in the TCRdb table, and some are missing; sequencing was by immunoSEQ multiplex PCR. V, J and clone size were drawn from that table, and D and trimming were deduced from the DNA. The profile covers 120,000 or so clones, with just under 85% appearing a single time and 16% taken by the ten largest. This TCR came from a woman in her forties or fifties with acute or convalescent COVID-19. Source material: peripheral blood.

CDR3 coding DNA: TGTGCCAGCAGCTTAACAGGGGGTGGCACAGATACGCAGTATTTT. Translated, it gives CASSLTGGGTDTQYF. The J gene is TRBJ2-3, the V gene TRBV7-8; the match to TRBD1 covers 8 bases. Germline assignment: CDR1 SGHVS and CDR2 FQNEAQ. The CDR3 runs to 15 residues. V shed 2 bases and J 1 base; nucleotides not matched to a gene: 2.